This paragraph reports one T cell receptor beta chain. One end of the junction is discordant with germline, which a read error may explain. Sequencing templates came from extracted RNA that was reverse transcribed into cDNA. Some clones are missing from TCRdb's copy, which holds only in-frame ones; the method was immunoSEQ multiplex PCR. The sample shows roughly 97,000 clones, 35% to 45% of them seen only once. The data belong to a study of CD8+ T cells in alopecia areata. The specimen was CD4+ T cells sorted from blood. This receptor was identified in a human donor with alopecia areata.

CDR3 nucleotide sequence: TGCGCCAGCAGTGAGCCAGCGGGAGATACGCAGTATTTT. Amino acids: CASSEPAGDTQYF. J is TRBJ2-3 and V is TRBV6-6; possibly TRBD2 for D (6 bases). This CDR3 has 13 amino acids. Germline values: CDR1 MNHNY, CDR2 SVGAGI (reference sequence).